This T cell receptor beta chain is drawn from a study of persistence of HIV-infected CD4 T cells. On the study more broadly: A median of approximately eight years of suppressive ART preceded sampling. General study results and limits: Antigen-responding cells were enriched for degenerate expanded CDR3beta sequences. TCRbeta richness was lower in CMV- and Gag-responding cells than in anti-CD3/anti-CD28-responding cells.

CDR1 is SGHRS, CDR2 YFSETQ, per germline. V shed 0 bases, J shed 4 bases, and the junction held 2 bases outside the gene matches. The CDR3 runs to 14 residues. Nonspecific anti-CD3/anti-CD28 bead stimulation represents the broad CD4+ T cell repertoire. Responding CD4+ T cells were sorted by upregulation of both CD40 ligand and CD69. Donors had CD4+ T cell counts above 400 cells/uL and were CMV-seropositive. This was the immunoSEQ version 4 assay in survey mode. Libraries were prepared by immunoSEQ multiplex PCR; TCRdb keeps only in-frame clonotypes and omits some of them. The table has about 43,000 clones, 70% to 90% seen once; the top ten hold over 0.9%. Concerning this clone: What it binds is not known.

The source was CD4+ T cells sorted from PBMCs after approximately 19-hour stimulation, collected from a patient who received antiretroviral therapy. This rearrangement joins TRBV5-1 to TRBJ1-2, with 8 bases fitting TRBD1. The TCR comes from an adult man with HIV who was CMV-seropositive. As DNA, the CDR3 is TGCGCCAGCAGCTTGGGACAGGGGACCTATGGCTACACCTTC. Its translation: CASSLGQGTYGYTF. Full variable domain (missing parts from reference TRBV5-1 and TRBJ1-2): KAGVTQTPRYLIKTRGQQVTLSCSPISGHRSVSWYQQTPGQGLQFLFEYFSETQRNKGNFPGRFSGRQFSNSRSEMNVSTLELGDSALYLCASSLGQGTYGYTFGSGTRLTVV.